This T cell receptor (beta chain) was sequenced for a study of cytomegalovirus exposure and HLA in healthy donors. Study-wide findings and caveats: With high specificity and sensitivity, the classifier reportedly diagnosed cytomegalovirus status.

The PCR contained 60 Vbeta and 13 Jbeta primers. Profiled with immunoSEQ multiplex PCR; TCRdb holds only in-frame clones, not every one. The table includes about 200,000 clones, around 78% detected once. V lost 6 bases, J lost 1 base, and 13 bases stayed unmatched. Germline CDR1 MNHEY, CDR2 SMNVEV (reference sequence). The CDR3 spans 17 residues. The donors (healthy individuals) were bone marrow donors. Note on this clone: As yet, its antigen is unknown.

This sequence originates from a woman aged 25-40 years in good health and CMV-seropositive. The V gene is TRBV27, the J gene TRBJ2-3, with 7 bases lining up with TRBD1. The material sequenced was PBMCs. The CDR3 protein is CASSQPQFDRGTDTQYF. CDR3 DNA sequence: TGTGCCAGCAGCCAGCCCCAATTCGACAGGGGCACAGATACGCAGTATTTT.